Sequencing of this T cell receptor beta chain was carried out in a study of blood T cell repertoires in COVID-19. Study at large: Sources were T cells, B-cell-depleted T cells, or PBMCs; the material itself was cDNA or gDNA.

Germline CDR1 is SGHAT and CDR2 is FQNNGV. V was shortened by 1 base and J by 9 bases, with 10 bases between the two germline ends. There are 13 residues in the CDR3. Assay: immunoSEQ multiplex PCR; the TCRdb copy retains only in-frame clones and omits some. The profile shows fewer than 200,000 clones, roughly 78% of them singletons. The V and J genes are TRBV11-2 and TRBJ2-1; D gene uncertain. The sample was peripheral blood. This sequence was found in a woman aged 55-70 years with COVID-19, enrolled during active disease. The CDR3 region has the DNA TGTGCCAGCAGCTTAGCCTCTGTCGTTGAGCAGTTCTTC. Protein product: CASSLASVVEQFF.